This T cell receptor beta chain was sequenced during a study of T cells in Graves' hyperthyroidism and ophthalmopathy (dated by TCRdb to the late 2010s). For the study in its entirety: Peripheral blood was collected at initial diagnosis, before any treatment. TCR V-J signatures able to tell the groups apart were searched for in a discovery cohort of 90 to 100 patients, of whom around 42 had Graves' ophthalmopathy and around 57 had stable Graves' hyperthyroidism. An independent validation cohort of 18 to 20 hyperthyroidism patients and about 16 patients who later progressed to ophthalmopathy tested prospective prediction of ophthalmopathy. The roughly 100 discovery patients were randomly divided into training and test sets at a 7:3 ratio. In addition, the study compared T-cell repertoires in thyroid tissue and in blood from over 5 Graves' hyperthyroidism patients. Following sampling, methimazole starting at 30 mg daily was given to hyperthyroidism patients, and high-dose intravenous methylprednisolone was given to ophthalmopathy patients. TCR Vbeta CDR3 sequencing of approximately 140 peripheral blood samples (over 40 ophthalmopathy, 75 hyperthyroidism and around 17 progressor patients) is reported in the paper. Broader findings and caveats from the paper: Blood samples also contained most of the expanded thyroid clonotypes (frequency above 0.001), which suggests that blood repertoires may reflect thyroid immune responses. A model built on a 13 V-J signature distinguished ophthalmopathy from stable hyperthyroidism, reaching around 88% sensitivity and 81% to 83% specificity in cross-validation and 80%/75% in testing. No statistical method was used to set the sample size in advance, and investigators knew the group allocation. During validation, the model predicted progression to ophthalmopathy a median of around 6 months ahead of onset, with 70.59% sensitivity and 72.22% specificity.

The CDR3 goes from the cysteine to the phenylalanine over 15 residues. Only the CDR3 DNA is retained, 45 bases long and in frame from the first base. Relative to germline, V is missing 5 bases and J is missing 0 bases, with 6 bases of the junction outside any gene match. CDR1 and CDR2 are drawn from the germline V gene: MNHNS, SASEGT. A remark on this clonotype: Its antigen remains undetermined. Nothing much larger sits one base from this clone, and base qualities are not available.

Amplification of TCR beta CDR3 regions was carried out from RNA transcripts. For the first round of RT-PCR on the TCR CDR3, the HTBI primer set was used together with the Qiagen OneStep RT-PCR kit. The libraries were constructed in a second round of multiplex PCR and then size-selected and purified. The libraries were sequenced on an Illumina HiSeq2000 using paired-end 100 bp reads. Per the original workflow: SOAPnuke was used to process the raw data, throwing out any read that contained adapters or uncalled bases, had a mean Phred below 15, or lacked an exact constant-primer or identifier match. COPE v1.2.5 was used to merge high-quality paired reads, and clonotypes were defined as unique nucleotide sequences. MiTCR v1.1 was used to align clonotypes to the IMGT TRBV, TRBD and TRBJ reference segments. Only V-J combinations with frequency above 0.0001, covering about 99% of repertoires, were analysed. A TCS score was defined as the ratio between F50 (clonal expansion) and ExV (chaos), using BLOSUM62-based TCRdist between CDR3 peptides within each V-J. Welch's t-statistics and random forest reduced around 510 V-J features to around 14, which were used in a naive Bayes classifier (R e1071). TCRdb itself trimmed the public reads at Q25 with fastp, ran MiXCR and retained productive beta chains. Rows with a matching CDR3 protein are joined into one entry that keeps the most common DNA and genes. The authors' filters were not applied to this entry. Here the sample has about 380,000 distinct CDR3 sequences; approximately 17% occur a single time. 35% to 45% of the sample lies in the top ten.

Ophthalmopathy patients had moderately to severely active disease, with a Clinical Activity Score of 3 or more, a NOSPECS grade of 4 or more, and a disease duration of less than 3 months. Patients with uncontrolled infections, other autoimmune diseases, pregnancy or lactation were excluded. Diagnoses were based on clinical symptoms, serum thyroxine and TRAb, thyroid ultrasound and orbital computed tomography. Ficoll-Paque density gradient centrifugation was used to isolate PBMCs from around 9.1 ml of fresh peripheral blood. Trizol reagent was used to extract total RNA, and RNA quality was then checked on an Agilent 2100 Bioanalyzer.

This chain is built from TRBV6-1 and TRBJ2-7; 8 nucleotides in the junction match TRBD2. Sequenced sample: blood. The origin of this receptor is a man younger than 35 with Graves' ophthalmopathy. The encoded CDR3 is CASSRSGDFSYEQYF. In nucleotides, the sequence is TGTGCCAGCAGTCGTAGCGGGGACTTCTCCTACGAGCAGTACTTC.